What follows are 10 T cell receptor beta chains derived from one specimen sequenced in a study of T cell responses to AZD1222 COVID-19 vaccine. The assay was immunoSEQ multiplex PCR, and TCRdb's table has in-frame clones only and misses some. Recorded for this sample: about 140,000 clones. Sample: peripheral blood. The receptor set was obtained from an adult in good health.

The chain recombines TRBV27 with TRBJ2-7; no firm D call. Germline CDR1 MNHEY, CDR2 SMNVEV (reference sequence). V shed 1 base and J shed 5 bases, with 15 bases lying between them. This CDR3 contains 15 residues. The CDR3 region has the DNA TGTGCCAGCAGTTTATTGGCTGCCCCTGGAAACGAGCAGTACTTC. Translating gives CASSLLAAPGNEQYF.

The chain recombines TRBV6-1 with TRBJ2-3; D possibly corresponds to TRBD2 (5 bases). Germline-derived CDR1 and CDR2 are MNHNS and SASEGT. Trimming took off 3 bases at V and 6 bases at J, with 16 bases between the two ends. This CDR3 is built from 15 residues. For the CDR3, the DNA is TGTGCCAGCAGTGAGCTCCTACTAGTGGCTGATACGCAGTATTTT. Translating it yields CASSELLLVADTQYF.

The J gene is TRBJ1-6, the V gene TRBV10-3; 7 positions match TRBD1. The CDR3 is 15 residues long. V lost 7 bases and J lost 5; bases outside the gene matches: 8. Germline V gives CDR1 ENHRY, CDR2 SYGVKD. The CDR3 spells CAIKQDRVDNSPLHF. The CDR3 bases are TGTGCCATCAAACAAGACAGGGTTGATAATTCACCCCTCCACTTT.

J is TRBJ2-7 and V is TRBV28; 11 bases match TRBD2. The CDR3 spans 19 residues. Looked up from germline, CDR1 is MDHEN and CDR2 is SYDVKM. With V trimmed by 6 bases and J by 2 bases, 18 bases remained unmatched. The CDR3 loop reads CASRGVGPITSGGTYEQYF. CDR3 bases: TGTGCCAGCAGAGGGGTGGGTCCCATTACTAGCGGGGGAACCTACGAGCAGTACTTC.

This chain connects TRBV29-1 to TRBJ1-5, with TRBD1 identical over 8 bases. Germline-derived CDR1 and CDR2 are SQVTM and ANQGSEA. This CDR3 contains 14 residues. Germline trimming cut 4 bases from V and 1 base from J; bases unmatched to any gene: 3. CDR3 residues: CSVVGQGSNQPQHF. CDR3 bases: TGCAGCGTTGTCGGACAGGGCAGCAATCAGCCCCAGCATTTT.

The V call is TRBV7-8, the J call TRBJ1-3; D is undetermined. V lost 3 bases, J lost 5 bases, and 8 bases lay in between. Germline CDR1 reads SGHVS; CDR2 reads FQNEAQ. This CDR3 is built from 13 residues. CDR3 residues: CASSFIGRNTIYF. CDR3 nucleotide sequence: TGTGCCAGCAGCTTTATTGGGAGAAACACCATATATTTT.

The chain has TRBV11-3 and TRBJ2-7; D gene uncertain. V lost 3 bases and J 4 bases, leaving 13 bases between the germline ends. This CDR3 contains 14 residues. Germline V lookup: CDR1 SGHNT, CDR2 YENEEA. CDR3 nucleotides: TGTGCCAGCAGCTTGCCGGGTGATGGGTACGAGCAGTACTTC. It specifies CASSLPGDGYEQYF.

The CDR3, as DNA: TGTGCCAGCAGTGGAGACAAAGGACAGTACGGGGGCTATGGCTACACCTTC. Amino acid sequence: CASSGDKGQYGGYGYTF. The V call is TRBV6-1, the J call TRBJ1-2; D perhaps matches TRBD1 (6 bases). The CDR3 length is 17 residues. Germline V gene data show CDR1 as MNHNS and CDR2 as SASEGT. V lost 4 bases to trimming and J lost 4 bases, with 22 bases between them.

The gene calls are TRBV30 and TRBJ1-1; TRBD1 might be the D (5 bases). Germline loops: CDR1 GTSNPN, CDR2 SVGIG (reference sequence). The CDR3 has 14 residues. Trimming removed 2 bases at V and 4 bases at J, with 14 bases between. For the CDR3, the DNA is TGTGCCTGGAGTCTGGGACTCCAAGCCACTGAAGCTTTCTTT. Encoded protein: CAWSLGLQATEAFF. Combining the CDR3 with reference TRBV30 and TRBJ1-1 gives the whole variable domain SQTIHQWPATLVQPVGSPLSLECTVEGTSNPNLYWYRQAAGRGLQLLFYSVGIGQISSEVPQNLSASRPQDRQFILSSKKLLLSDSGFYLCAWSLGLQATEAFFGQGTRLTVV.

J is TRBJ1-2 and V is TRBV5-1; D unresolved. Germline CDR1 SGHRS, CDR2 YFSETQ. V lost 4 bases and J lost 8, with 24 bases in between. The CDR3 is made up of 16 amino acids. Here the CDR3 reads CASSPIPSAGVHGYTF. CDR3 coding DNA: TGCGCCAGCAGCCCTATCCCTTCTGCCGGGGTTCACGGCTACACCTTC. Full variable domain (outside the CDR3, taken from reference TRBV5-1 and TRBJ1-2): KAGVTQTPRYLIKTRGQQVTLSCSPISGHRSVSWYQQTPGQGLQFLFEYFSETQRNKGNFPGRFSGRQFSNSRSEMNVSTLELGDSALYLCASSPIPSAGVHGYTFGSGTRLTVV.